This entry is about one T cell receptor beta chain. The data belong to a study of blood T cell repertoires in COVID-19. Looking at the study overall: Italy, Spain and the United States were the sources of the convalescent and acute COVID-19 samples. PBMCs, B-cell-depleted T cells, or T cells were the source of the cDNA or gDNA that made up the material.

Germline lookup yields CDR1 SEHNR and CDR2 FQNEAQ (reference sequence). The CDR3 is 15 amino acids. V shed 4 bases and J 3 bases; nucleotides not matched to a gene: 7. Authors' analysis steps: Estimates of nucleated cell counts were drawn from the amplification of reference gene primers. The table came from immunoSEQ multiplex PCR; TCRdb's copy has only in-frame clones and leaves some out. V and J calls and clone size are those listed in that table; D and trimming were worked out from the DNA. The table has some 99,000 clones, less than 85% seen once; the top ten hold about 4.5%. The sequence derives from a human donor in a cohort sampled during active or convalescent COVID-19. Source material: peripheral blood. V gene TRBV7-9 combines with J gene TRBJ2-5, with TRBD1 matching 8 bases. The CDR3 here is CASSSDRGREETQYF. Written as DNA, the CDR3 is TGTGCCAGCAGCTCCGACAGGGGCCGTGAAGAGACCCAGTACTTC.